This T cell receptor (beta chain) was captured by sequencing in a study of HIV-infected patients and healthy controls. All unsorted peripheral T cells were captured because whole blood was used without fractionation. 450 to 600 ng RNA was reverse transcribed with alpha and beta constant-region primers. Separate chain-specific third strand synthesis with multiplexing indices produced the alpha and beta libraries. TCRdb used MiXCR to reprocess the 5' RACE reads, holding one entry per CDR3 protein. Here the sample spans 15,000 to 20,000 distinct CDR3 sequences, around 9.1% being singletons. About this clonotype: This may come from a read error, since a much larger clone is one base off.

This CDR3 has 15 residues. V shed 1 base and J shed 0 bases, with 9 bases lying between them. The germline V gene has CDR1 MGHRA and CDR2 YSYEKL. Sequencing was performed on blood. This clonotype was obtained from an adult in good health. The chain employs TRBV4-1 and TRBJ1-1, with D possibly being TRBD1 (5 bases). The CDR3 protein is CASSQGGAVNTEAFF. The DNA for the CDR3 is TGCGCCAGCAGCCAAGGAGGGGCAGTGAACACTGAAGCTTTCTTT.